There are a few counts of the clone carrying this TCR beta chain. Its cognate antigen is unknown. This specimen belongs to a study of T cells in Graves' hyperthyroidism and ophthalmopathy. Study-wide results and limits: Ophthalmopathy was predicted by the model a median of roughly 6 months ahead of onset. Blood held most thyroid clonotypes expanded above 0.001 frequency.

Over 18 months, lack of ophthalmopathy progression marked Graves' hyperthyroidism as stable. Those patients with uncontrolled infection, other autoimmune disease, pregnancy or lactation were excluded. Amplified regions were TCR beta CDR3 sequences from RNA transcripts. First-round RT-PCR with HTBI primers amplified the TCR CDR3 region. TCRdb called the multiplex PCR reads again in MiXCR, with one record for every CDR3 protein. The top ten clones hold around 4% of a sample with approximately 600,000 distinct CDR3 sequences, under 20% of them seen once. The CDR3 totals 16 residues. V shed 3 bases, J shed 9 bases, and the junction held 8 bases outside the gene matches.

Sequenced material: blood. The V gene is TRBV12-3 or TRBV12-4, the J gene TRBJ2-2, with TRBD2 matching 12 bases. The TCR sequence derives from a woman aged 25 to 39 with Graves' hyperthyroidism. The CDR3 loop reads CASSFGLAGGPRELFF. The CDR3 region has the DNA TGTGCCAGCAGTTTTGGGCTAGCGGGAGGGCCACGGGAGCTGTTTTTT.